The rows below give T cell receptor beta chains drawn from one sample of a study of blood T cell repertoires in COVID-19. Sequencing used immunoSEQ multiplex PCR; TCRdb keeps in-frame clones, though not all of them. The data hold about 130,000 clones, with roughly 87% observed a single time. Source material: peripheral blood. These TCRs come from a man older than 75 with active or convalescent COVID-19. The CDR3 runs from the conserved cysteine through the conserved F or W. Each record gives: clone size, D gene, J gene, V gene, CDR3 DNA, CDR3 protein. The D gene is left open where the match is weak. Clone size, where shown, is once, few, many, or a class for clones that have expanded.

>-|TRBD2|TRBJ2-1|TRBV12-3/TRBV12-4
TGTGCCAGCAAGCGGTCGGGGGGGCAGTTCTTC
CASKRSGGQFF
>-|TRBD2|TRBJ2-5|TRBV10-2
TGCGCCAGCAGTGCCCCCTCCCTAGCGGGGGGGCCGGAGACCCAGTACTTC
CASSAPSLAGGPETQYF
>-|-|TRBJ2-3|TRBV10-1
TGCGCCAGCCGGGGCACAGATACGCAGTATTTT
CASRGTDTQYF
>-|-|TRBJ2-3|TRBV9
TGTGCCAGCAGCCCACCGGGGGGCACAGATACGCAGTATTTT
CASSPPGGTDTQYF
>-|-|TRBJ2-7|TRBV11-1
TGTGCCAGCAGCTTAACGTGGGGGGAGAGCTCCTACGAGCAGTACTTC
CASSLTWGESSYEQYF
>-|TRBD1|TRBJ2-7|TRBV9
TGTGCCAGCAGCGTGGGGACAGGACCCTACGAGCAGTACTTC
CASSVGTGPYEQYF
>-|TRBD1|TRBJ2-1|TRBV24-1
TGTGCCACCAGTGATTTGGGGACAGGGGGACAATATGAGCAGTTCTTC
CATSDLGTGGQYEQFF
>-|TRBD2|TRBJ2-3|TRBV3-1/TRBV3-2
TGTGCCAGCAGCCAAGTCGTAGTAGCGGGGGGGCCGAGCACAGATACGCAGTATTTT
CASSQVVVAGGPSTDTQYF
>-|TRBD1|TRBJ2-7|TRBV7-2
TGTGCCAGCAGCCAGAGGACAGGAGCCTACGAGCAGTACTTC
CASSQRTGAYEQYF
>-|-|TRBJ1-2|TRBV7-9
TGTGCCAGCAGCTTAGTGGCGGGGGGCTACACCTTC
CASSLVAGGYTF
>-|-|TRBJ2-2|TRBV7-8
TGTGCCAGCAGCTTGGTCGGGGGCGGGGAGCTGTTTTTT
CASSLVGGGELFF
>-|TRBD1|TRBJ1-2|TRBV30
TGTGCCGCAAAACGCGGGACAGGGTCTCCAAACTATGGCTACACCTTC
CAAKRGTGSPNYGYTF
>once|-|TRBJ2-1|TRBV6-6
TGTGCCAGCAACCCGGGACAAGTCTCCTACAATGAGCAGTTCTTC
CASNPGQVSYNEQFF
>-|-|TRBJ2-7|TRBV14
TGTGCCAGCGGAGAAGGGGTCGGATGGTACGAGCAGTACTTC
CASGEGVGWYEQYF
>-|-|TRBJ1-5|TRBV9
TGTGCCAGCAGCGTAGGGTTGGCCGATCAGCCCCAGCATTTT
CASSVGLADQPQHF
>-|-|TRBJ2-5|TRBV4-2
TGTGCCAGCAGCCAAGACAGGAGGGCCCAGTACTTC
CASSQDRRAQYF
>once|-|TRBJ1-3|TRBV21-1
TGTGCCAGCAGCAAAGTCGACCGGGACAGGCATAACACCATATATTTT
CASSKVDRDRHNTIYF
>-|TRBD2|TRBJ2-7|TRBV7-9
TGTGCCAGCAGCTCACTAGCGGGGCTCTCCTACGAGCAGTACTTC
CASSSLAGLSYEQYF
>-|-|TRBJ2-1|TRBV7-2
TGTGCCAGCAGCTTGGCCCCCGGGTACAATGAGCAGTTCTTC
CASSLAPGYNEQFF
>once|-|TRBJ1-4|TRBV3-1/TRBV3-2
TGTGCCAGCAGCCCCATACTCGTCACTGCAACTAATGAAAAACTGTTTTTT
CASSPILVTATNEKLFF
>-|TRBD2|TRBJ2-2|TRBV11-2
TGTGCCAGCAGCTTACCGGGACTATCGACCCTTTCAAACACCGGGGAGCTGTTTTTT
CASSLPGLSTLSNTGELFF
>-|TRBD2|TRBJ2-7|TRBV13
TGTGCCAGCAGCCCCGGGCGGGGGTACGAGCAGTACTTC
CASSPGRGYEQYF
>-|-|TRBJ1-1|TRBV21-1
TGTGCCAGCAGCAAGCTTTCAGGGTTCACTGAAGCTTTCTTT
CASSKLSGFTEAFF
>-|-|TRBJ1-5|TRBV5-1
TGCGCCAGCAGCTCGGGGGAGGTCGGCAATCAGCCCCAGCATTTT
CASSSGEVGNQPQHF
>-|TRBD1|TRBJ1-1|TRBV2
TGTGCCAGCAGTCTGACCACAGGGGGCACTGAAGCTTTCTTT
CASSLTTGGTEAFF
>few|TRBD2|TRBJ2-1|TRBV6-6
TGTGCCAGCACTCGGACTAGCGGGAGTAATGAGCAGTTCTTC
CASTRTSGSNEQFF
>-|TRBD2|TRBJ2-7|TRBV6-2/TRBV6-3
TGTGCCAGCAGTTACTCAACCGGGACTATCGGCGTCGAGCAGTACTTC
CASSYSTGTIGVEQYF
>-|TRBD1|TRBJ2-7|TRBV4-3
TGCGCCAGCAGCCAAGATCAAGGGTGGGACAGTCCCTACGAGCAGTACTTC
CASSQDQGWDSPYEQYF
>once|-|TRBJ2-6|TRBV9
TGTGCCAGCACCCGGGACATATTCTCTGGGGCCAACGTCCTGACTTTC
CASTRDIFSGANVLTF